A selection of T cell receptor beta chains follows, all from one sample in a study of shared clonotypes between healthy human individuals. Generated by immunoSEQ multiplex PCR, the TCRdb table keeps only in-frame clones and is missing some. The sample has some 2.3 million clones, approximately 93% seen once. Sequences were obtained from naive CD4+ T cells from PBMCs. Receptors were obtained from a man aged 18 to 30 in good health. Some clones in this sample may be carry-over from other donors' samples. Both conserved end residues are part of each CDR3. Fields, in order: J gene, V gene, CDR3 protein.

J gene: TRBJ1-4; V gene: TRBV7-2; CDR3 protein: CASSLQNEKLFF
J gene: TRBJ2-7; V gene: TRBV13; CDR3 protein: CASSPPRQGIIYEQYF
J gene: TRBJ1-5; V gene: TRBV5-5; CDR3 protein: CASSRDSGSNQPQHF
J gene: TRBJ2-7; V gene: TRBV6-5; CDR3 protein: CASADRLYEQYF
J gene: TRBJ2-3; V gene: TRBV25-1; CDR3 protein: CASSWTYRDTQYF
J gene: TRBJ1-2; V gene: TRBV28; CDR3 protein: CASSFAVTFGYTF
J gene: TRBJ2-1; V gene: TRBV7-3; CDR3 protein: CASSSLPPSTPGGHNEQFF
J gene: TRBJ1-2; V gene: TRBV5-8; CDR3 protein: CASSRTGGGTF
J gene: TRBJ2-7; V gene: TRBV29-1; CDR3 protein: CSVLRGLEQYF
J gene: TRBJ2-1; V gene: TRBV9; CDR3 protein: CASSRGTDDNEQFF
J gene: TRBJ2-5; V gene: TRBV7-2; CDR3 protein: CASSPGSLETQYF
J gene: TRBJ2-1; V gene: TRBV9; CDR3 protein: CASSVDLYEQFF
J gene: TRBJ2-5; V gene: TRBV5-4; CDR3 protein: CASSKPGTKETQYF
J gene: TRBJ2-1; V gene: TRBV7-7; CDR3 protein: CASSLGLAGINEQFF
J gene: TRBJ1-1; V gene: TRBV5-1; CDR3 protein: CASSLGRALMNTEAFF
J gene: TRBJ2-2; V gene: TRBV5-4; CDR3 protein: CASSSDGNTGELFF
J gene: TRBJ2-7; V gene: TRBV5-5; CDR3 protein: CASSLLAGPYEQYF
J gene: TRBJ2-5; V gene: TRBV30; CDR3 protein: CAWSVQSGAQETQYF
J gene: TRBJ2-1; V gene: TRBV5-1; CDR3 protein: CASSGTLNNEQFF
J gene: TRBJ2-7; V gene: TRBV7-9; CDR3 protein: CASSPGTGRYEQYF
J gene: TRBJ2-3; V gene: TRBV29-1; CDR3 protein: CSGGTGSIRGDTQYF
J gene: TRBJ2-5; V gene: TRBV7-3; CDR3 protein: CASSLGTGLGETQYF
J gene: TRBJ2-2; V gene: TRBV30; CDR3 protein: CAWSGGDTGELFF
J gene: TRBJ2-1; V gene: TRBV28; CDR3 protein: CASSFPLQGSEQFF
J gene: TRBJ2-5; V gene: TRBV10-3; CDR3 protein: CAISDQRQETQYF
J gene: TRBJ2-5; V gene: TRBV29-1; CDR3 protein: CSVGRRLAQYF
J gene: TRBJ2-1; V gene: TRBV15; CDR3 protein: CASRKPGLADNEQFF
J gene: TRBJ2-3; V gene: TRBV7-6; CDR3 protein: CASSTRTGPSTDTQYF
J gene: TRBJ2-7; V gene: TRBV18; CDR3 protein: CASSAGARREGEQYF
J gene: TRBJ2-5; V gene: TRBV30; CDR3 protein: CAWKPGQPGQETQYF
J gene: TRBJ2-3; V gene: TRBV5-1; CDR3 protein: CASSLEQRRTDTQYF
J gene: TRBJ2-7; V gene: TRBV5-6; CDR3 protein: CASSFTGSYEQYF
J gene: TRBJ2-2; V gene: TRBV5-1; CDR3 protein: CASSQRDSNTGELFF
J gene: TRBJ2-1; V gene: TRBV7-2; CDR3 protein: CASSPLFPYNEQFF
J gene: TRBJ2-1; V gene: TRBV4-2; CDR3 protein: CASSSRVYNEQFF
J gene: TRBJ2-5; V gene: TRBV4-2; CDR3 protein: CASSQDPSGIQETQYF
J gene: TRBJ2-6; V gene: TRBV7-3; CDR3 protein: CASTRTSSGANVLTF
J gene: TRBJ2-7; V gene: TRBV18; CDR3 protein: CASSPEAGGAYEQYF
J gene: TRBJ1-1; V gene: TRBV5-1; CDR3 protein: CASSWKGQVGTEAFF
J gene: TRBJ2-5; V gene: TRBV10-3; CDR3 protein: CAIRGQGWETQYF
J gene: TRBJ1-4; V gene: TRBV18; CDR3 protein: CASSLQGATNEKLFF
J gene: TRBJ1-3; V gene: TRBV28; CDR3 protein: CASKTGSSGNTIYF
J gene: TRBJ2-7; V gene: TRBV29-1; CDR3 protein: CSFLGAGGFYEQYF
J gene: TRBJ2-3; V gene: TRBV19; CDR3 protein: CASSIDARVRDTQYF
J gene: TRBJ1-5; V gene: TRBV2; CDR3 protein: CASTTEGQGQPQHF